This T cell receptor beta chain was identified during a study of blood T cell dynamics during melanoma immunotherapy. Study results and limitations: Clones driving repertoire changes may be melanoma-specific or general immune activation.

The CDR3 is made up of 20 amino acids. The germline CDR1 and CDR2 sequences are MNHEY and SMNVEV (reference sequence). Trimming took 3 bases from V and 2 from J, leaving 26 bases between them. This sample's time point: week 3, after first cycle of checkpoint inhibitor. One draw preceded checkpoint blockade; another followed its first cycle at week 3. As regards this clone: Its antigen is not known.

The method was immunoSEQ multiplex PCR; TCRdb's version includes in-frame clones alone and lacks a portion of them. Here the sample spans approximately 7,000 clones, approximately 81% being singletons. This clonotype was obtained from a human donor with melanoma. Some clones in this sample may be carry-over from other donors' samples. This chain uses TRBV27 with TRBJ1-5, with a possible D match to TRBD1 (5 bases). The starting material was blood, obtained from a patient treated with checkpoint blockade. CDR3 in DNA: TGTGCCAGCAGTTTTCCCGGCCCGGGCGCACTACCGGGGGGCAATCAGCCCCAGCATTTT. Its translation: CASSFPGPGALPGGNQPQHF.